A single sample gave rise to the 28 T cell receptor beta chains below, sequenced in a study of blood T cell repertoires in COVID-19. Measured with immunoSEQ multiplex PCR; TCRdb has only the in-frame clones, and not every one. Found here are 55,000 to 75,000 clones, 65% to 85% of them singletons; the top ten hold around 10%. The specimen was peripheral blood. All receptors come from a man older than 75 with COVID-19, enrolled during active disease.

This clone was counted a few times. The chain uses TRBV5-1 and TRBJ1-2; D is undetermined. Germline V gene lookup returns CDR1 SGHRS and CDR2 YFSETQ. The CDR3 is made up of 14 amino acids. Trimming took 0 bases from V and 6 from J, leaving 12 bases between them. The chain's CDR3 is CASSLERVTDGYTF. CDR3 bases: TGCGCCAGCAGCTTGGAACGGGTGACTGATGGCTACACCTTC.

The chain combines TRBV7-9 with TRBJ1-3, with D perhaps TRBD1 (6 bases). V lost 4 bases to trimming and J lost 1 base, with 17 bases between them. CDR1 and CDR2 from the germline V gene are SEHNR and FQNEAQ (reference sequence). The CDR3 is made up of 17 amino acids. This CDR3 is CASSSGQSLGSGNTIYF. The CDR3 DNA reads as TGTGCCAGCAGCTCCGGACAGTCCTTGGGGTCTGGAAACACCATATATTTT.

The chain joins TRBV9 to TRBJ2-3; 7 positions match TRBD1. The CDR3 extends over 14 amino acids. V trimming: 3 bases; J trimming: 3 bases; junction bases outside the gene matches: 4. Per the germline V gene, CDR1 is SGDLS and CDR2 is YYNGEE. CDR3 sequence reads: CASSGGGLTDTQYF. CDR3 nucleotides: TGTGCCAGCAGCGGAGGGGGCCTGACAGATACGCAGTATTTT.

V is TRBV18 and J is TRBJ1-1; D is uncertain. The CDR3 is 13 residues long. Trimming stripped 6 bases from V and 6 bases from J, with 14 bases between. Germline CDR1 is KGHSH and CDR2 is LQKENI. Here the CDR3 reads CASSDVVRAEAFF. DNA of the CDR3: TGTGCCAGCTCCGACGTAGTGAGGGCTGAAGCTTTCTTT.

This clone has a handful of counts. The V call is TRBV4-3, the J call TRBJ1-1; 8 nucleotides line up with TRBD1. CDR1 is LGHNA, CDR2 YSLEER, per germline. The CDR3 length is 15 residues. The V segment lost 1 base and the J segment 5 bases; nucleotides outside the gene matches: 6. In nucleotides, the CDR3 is TGCGCCAGCAGCCAAGGGACAGGGTTGTTGACTGAAGCTTTCTTT. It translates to CASSQGTGLLTEAFF.

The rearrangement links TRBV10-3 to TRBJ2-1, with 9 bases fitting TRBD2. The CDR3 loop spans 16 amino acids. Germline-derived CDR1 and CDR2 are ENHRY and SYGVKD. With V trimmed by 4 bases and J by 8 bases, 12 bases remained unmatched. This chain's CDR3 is CAISGVAGGSLDEQFF. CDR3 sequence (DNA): TGTGCCATCAGTGGGGTTGCGGGAGGGTCTCTAGATGAGCAGTTCTTC.

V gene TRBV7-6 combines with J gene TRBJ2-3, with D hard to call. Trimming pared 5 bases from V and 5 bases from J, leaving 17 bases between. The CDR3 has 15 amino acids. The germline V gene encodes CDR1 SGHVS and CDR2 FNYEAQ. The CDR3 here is CASSPVQLALDTQYF. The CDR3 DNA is TGTGCCAGCAGCCCCGTTCAACTCGCGTTAGATACGCAGTATTTT.

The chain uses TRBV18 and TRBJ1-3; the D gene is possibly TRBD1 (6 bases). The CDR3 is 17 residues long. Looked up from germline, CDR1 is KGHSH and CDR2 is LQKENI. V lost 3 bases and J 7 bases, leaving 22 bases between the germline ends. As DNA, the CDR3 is TGTGCCAGCTCACCGACGCGGGGGCCAGGGTCTCGGAACACCATATATTTT. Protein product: CASSPTRGPGSRNTIYF. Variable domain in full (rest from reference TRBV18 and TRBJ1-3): NAGVMQNPRHLVRRRGQEARLRCSPMKGHSHVYWYRQLPEEGLKFMVYLQKENIIDESGMPKERFSAEFPKEGPSILRIQQVVRGDSAAYFCASSPTRGPGSRNTIYFGEGSWLTVV.

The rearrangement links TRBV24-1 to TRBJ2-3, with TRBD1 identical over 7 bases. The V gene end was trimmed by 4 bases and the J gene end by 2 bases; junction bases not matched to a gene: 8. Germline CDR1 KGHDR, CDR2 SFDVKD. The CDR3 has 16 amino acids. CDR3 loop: CATSDMTGRSTDTQYF. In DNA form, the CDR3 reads TGTGCCACCAGTGACATGACAGGGAGATCCACAGATACGCAGTATTTT.

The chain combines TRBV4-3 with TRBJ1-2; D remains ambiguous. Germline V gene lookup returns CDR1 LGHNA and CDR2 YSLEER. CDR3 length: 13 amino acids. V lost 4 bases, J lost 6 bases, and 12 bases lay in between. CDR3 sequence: CASSPKWQDGYTF. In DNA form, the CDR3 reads TGCGCCAGCAGCCCCAAGTGGCAGGATGGCTACACCTTC.

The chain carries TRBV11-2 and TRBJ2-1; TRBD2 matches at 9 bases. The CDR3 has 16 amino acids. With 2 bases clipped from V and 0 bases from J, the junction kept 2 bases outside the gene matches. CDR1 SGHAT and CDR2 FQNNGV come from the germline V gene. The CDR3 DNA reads TGTGCCAGCAGCTTACGGCGGGAGGGCTCCTACAATGAGCAGTTCTTC. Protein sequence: CASSLRREGSYNEQFF.

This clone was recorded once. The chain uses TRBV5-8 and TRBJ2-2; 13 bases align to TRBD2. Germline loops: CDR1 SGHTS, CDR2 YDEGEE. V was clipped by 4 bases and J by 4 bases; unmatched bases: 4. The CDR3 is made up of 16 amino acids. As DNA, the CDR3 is TGTGCCAGCAGCAAGAGACTAGCGGGAGGCACCGGGGAGCTGTTTTTT. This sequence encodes CASSKRLAGGTGELFF.

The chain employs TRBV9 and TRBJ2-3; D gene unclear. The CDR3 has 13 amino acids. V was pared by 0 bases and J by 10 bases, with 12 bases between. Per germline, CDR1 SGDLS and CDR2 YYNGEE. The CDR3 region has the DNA TGTGCCAGCAGCGTAGGGAGCGTAATGGCGCAGTATTTT. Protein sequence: CASSVGSVMAQYF.

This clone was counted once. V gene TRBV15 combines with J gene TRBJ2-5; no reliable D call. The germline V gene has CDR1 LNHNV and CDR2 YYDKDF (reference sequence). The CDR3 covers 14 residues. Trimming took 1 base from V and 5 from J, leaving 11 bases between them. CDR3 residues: CATSRGGTGETQYF. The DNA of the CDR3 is TGTGCCACCAGCAGAGGCGGTACCGGCGAGACCCAGTACTTC.

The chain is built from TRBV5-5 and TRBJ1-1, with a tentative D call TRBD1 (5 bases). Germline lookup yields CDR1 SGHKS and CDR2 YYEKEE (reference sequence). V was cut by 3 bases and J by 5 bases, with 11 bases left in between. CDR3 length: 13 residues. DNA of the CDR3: TGTGCCAGCAGCTCCGCGGGGGGGACTGAAGCTTTCTTT. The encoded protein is CASSSAGGTEAFF. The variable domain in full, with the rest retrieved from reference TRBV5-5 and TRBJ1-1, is DAGVTQSPTHLIKTRGQQVTLRCSPISGHKSVSWYQQVLGQGPQFIFQYYEKEERGRGNFPDRFSARQFPNYSSELNVNALLLGDSALYLCASSSAGGTEAFFGQGTRLTVV.

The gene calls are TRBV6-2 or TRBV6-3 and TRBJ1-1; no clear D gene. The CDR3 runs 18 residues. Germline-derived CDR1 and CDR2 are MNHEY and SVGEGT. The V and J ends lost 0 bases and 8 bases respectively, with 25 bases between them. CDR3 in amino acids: CASSYSSGFTRRSGEAFF. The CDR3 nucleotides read TGTGCCAGCAGTTACTCTTCGGGTTTCACCAGGAGGTCGGGCGAAGCTTTCTTT.

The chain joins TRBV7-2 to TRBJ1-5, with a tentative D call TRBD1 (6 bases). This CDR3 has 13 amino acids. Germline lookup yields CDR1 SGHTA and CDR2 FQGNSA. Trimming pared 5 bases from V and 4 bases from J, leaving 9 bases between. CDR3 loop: CASSVTGNQPQHF. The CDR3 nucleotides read TGTGCCAGCAGCGTTACAGGGAATCAGCCCCAGCATTTT.

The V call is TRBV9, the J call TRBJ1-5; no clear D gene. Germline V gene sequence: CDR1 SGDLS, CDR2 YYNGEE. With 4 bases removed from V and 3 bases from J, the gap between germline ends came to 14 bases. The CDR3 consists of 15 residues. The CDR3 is CASSSSGGYNQPQHF. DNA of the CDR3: TGTGCCAGCAGCTCCTCCGGCGGGTACAATCAGCCCCAGCATTTT.

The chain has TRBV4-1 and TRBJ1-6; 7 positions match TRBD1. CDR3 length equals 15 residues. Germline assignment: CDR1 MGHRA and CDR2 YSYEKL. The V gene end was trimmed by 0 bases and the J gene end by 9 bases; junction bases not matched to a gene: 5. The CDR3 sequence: CASSQEGQRSSPLHF. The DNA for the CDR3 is TGCGCCAGCAGCCAAGAGGGACAGAGGAGTTCACCCCTCCACTTT.

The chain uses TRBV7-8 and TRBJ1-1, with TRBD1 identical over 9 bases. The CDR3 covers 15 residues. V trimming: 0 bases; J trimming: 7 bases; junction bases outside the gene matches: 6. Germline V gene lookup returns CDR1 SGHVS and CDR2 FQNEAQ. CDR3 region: CASSLAGTGISEAFF. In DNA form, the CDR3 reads TGTGCCAGCAGCTTAGCCGGGACAGGGATAAGTGAAGCTTTCTTT.

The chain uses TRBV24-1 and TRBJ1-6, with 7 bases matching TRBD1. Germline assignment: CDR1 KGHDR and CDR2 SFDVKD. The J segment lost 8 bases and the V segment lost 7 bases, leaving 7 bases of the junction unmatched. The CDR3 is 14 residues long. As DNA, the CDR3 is TGTGCCACCAGGGCAGGGGGGAATGATTCACCCCTCCACTTT. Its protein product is CATRAGGNDSPLHF.

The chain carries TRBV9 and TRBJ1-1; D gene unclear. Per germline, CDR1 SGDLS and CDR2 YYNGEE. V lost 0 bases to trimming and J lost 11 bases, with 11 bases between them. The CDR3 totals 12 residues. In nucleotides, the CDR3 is TGTGCCAGCAGCGTAGAAGACTCCGCCGCTTTCTTT. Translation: CASSVEDSAAFF.

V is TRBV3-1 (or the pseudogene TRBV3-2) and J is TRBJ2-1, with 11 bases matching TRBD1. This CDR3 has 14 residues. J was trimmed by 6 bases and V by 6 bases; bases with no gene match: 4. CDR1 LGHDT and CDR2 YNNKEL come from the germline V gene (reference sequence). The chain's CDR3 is CASRPGTGGNEQFF. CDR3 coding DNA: TGTGCCAGCAGACCCGGGACAGGGGGCAATGAGCAGTTCTTC.

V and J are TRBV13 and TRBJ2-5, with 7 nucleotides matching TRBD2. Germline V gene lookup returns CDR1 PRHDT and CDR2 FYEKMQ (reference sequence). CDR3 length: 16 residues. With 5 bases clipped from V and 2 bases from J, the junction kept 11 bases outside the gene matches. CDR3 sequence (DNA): TGTGCCAGCAGCCCCCTCGCGGGAGCTAAACAAGAGACCCAGTACTTC. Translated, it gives CASSPLAGAKQETQYF. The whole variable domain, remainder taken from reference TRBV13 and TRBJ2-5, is AAGVIQSPRHLIKEKRETATLKCYPIPRHDTVYWYQQGPGQDPQFLISFYEKMQSDKGSIPDRFSAQQFSDYHSELNMSSLELGDSALYFCASSPLAGAKQETQYFGPGTRLLVL.

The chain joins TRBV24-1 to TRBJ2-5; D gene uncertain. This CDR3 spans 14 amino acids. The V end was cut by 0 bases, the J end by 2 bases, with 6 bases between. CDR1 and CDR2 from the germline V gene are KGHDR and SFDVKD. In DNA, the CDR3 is TGTGCCACCAGTGATTTGAATAAACAAGAGACCCAGTACTTC. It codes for CATSDLNKQETQYF.

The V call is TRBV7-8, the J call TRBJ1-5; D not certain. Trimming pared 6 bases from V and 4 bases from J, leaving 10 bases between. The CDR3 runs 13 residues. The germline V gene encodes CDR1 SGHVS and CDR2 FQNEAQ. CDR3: CASRLWENQPQHF. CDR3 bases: TGTGCCAGCAGGCTATGGGAGAATCAGCCCCAGCATTTT. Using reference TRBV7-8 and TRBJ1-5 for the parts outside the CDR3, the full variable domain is GAGVSQSPRYKVAKRGQDVALRCDPISGHVSLFWYQQALGQGPEFLTYFQNEAQLDKSGLPSDRFFAERPEGSVSTLKIQRTQQEDSAVYLCASRLWENQPQHFGDGTRLSIL.

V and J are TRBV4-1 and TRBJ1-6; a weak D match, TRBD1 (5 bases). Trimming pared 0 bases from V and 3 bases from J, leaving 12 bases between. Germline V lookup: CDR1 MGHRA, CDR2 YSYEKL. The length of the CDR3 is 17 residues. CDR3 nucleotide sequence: TGCGCCAGCAGCCAAGATTTGCAGGGCTTCTATAATTCACCCCTCCACTTT. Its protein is CASSQDLQGFYNSPLHF.

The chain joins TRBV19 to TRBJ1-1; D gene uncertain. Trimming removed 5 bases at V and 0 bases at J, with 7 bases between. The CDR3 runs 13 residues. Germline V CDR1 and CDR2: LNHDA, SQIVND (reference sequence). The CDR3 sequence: CASSGRLNTEAFF. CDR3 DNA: TGTGCCAGTAGTGGCAGGTTGAACACTGAAGCTTTCTTT.